This T cell receptor beta chain stems from a study of cytomegalovirus exposure and HLA in healthy donors. 60 Vbeta and 13 Jbeta primers were used in PCR. Libraries were prepared by immunoSEQ multiplex PCR; TCRdb keeps only in-frame clonotypes and omits some of them. The data show 150,000 to 200,000 clones, approximately 80% seen once. Germline lookup yields CDR1 SGDLS and CDR2 YYNGEE. The CDR3 is 14 residues long. The V and J ends lost 3 bases and 8 bases, in that order; junction bases with no gene match: 9. Study-wide findings and caveats: In a later analysis, a missense DCLRE1C variant was linked to TCR beta V- and J-gene trimming. Looking again later, the authors saw that most CMV-associated TCR beta chains seemed HLA-restricted. An analysis was carried out at a later point. It showed that HLA-associated TCR beta chains were more clonally expanded than equally common non-associated chains.

On this clone: The antigen is not known.

At collection, donors were nominally healthy, but unrecorded immune exposures were probable. Sequenced sample: PBMCs. The rearrangement joins TRBV9 to TRBJ1-2; TRBD1 aligns across 8 bases. This sequence originates from a boy younger than 18 in good health and CMV-seronegative. The CDR3 sequence: CASSAAGTGYGYTF. In DNA, the CDR3 is TGTGCCAGCAGCGCTGCCGGGACAGGCTACGGCTACACCTTC.